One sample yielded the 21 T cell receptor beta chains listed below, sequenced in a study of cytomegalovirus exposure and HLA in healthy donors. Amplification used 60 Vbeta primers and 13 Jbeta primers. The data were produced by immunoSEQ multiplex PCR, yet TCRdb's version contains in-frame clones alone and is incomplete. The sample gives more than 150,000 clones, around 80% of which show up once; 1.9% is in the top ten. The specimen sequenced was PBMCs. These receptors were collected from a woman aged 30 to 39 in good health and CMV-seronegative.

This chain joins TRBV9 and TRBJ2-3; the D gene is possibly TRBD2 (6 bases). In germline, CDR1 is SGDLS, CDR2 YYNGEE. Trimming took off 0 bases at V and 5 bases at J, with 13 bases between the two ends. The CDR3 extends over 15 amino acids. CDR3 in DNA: TGTGCCAGCAGCGTAGTGGGGCAGGGAGGAGATACGCAGTATTTT. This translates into CASSVVGQGGDTQYF.

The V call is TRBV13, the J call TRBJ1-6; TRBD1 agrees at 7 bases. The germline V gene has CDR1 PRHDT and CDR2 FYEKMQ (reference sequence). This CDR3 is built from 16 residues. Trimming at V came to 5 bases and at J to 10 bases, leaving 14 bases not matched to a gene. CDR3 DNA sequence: TGTGCCAGCAGCGACCGGGAAGGGACAGTCTCGTCACCCCTCCACTTT. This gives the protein CASSDREGTVSSPLHF.

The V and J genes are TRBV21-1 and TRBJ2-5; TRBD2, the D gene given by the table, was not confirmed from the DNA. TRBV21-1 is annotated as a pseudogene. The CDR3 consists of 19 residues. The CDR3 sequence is CASSKRGLAASPYQETQYF. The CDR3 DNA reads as TGTGCCAGCAGCAAAAGGGGACTAGCGGCGTCACCGTACCAAGAGACCCAGTACTTC.

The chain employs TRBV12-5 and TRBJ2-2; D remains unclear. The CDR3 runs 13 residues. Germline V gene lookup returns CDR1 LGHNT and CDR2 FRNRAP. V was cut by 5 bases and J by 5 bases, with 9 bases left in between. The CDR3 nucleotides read TGTGCTAGTGGTCCACCTAGGACCGGGGAGCTGTTTTTT. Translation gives CASGPPRTGELFF.

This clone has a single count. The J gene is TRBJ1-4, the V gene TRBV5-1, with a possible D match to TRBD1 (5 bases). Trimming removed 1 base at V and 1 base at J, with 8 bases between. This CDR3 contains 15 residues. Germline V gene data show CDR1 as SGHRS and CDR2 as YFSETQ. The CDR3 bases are TGCGCCAGCAGCTTGCAGGGTCGAACTAATGAAAAACTGTTTTTT. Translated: CASSLQGRTNEKLFF.

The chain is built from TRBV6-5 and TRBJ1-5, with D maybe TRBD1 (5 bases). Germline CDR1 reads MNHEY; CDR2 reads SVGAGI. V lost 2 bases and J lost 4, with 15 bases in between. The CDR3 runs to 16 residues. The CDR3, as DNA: TGTGCCAGCAGTTACGGGGCTGGGGGGGAAAATCAGCCCCAGCATTTT. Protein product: CASSYGAGGENQPQHF.

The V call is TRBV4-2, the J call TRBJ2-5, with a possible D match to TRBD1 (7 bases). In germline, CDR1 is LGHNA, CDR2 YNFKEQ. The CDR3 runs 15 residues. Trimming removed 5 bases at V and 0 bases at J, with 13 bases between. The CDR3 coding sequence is TGTGCCAGCAGCAAAGGGGGCGGGGACCAAGAGACCCAGTACTTC. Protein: CASSKGGGDQETQYF.

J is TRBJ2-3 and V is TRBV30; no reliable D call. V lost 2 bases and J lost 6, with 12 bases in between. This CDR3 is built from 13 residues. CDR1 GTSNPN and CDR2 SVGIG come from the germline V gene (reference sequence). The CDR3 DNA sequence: TGTGCCTGGAGTCTGGGTCGGCGGGATACGCAGTATTTT. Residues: CAWSLGRRDTQYF.

The CDR3 sequence is CASSASRGRTDTQYF. In DNA, the CDR3 is TGTGCCAGCAGTGCCTCCAGGGGGCGGACAGATACGCAGTATTTT. The genes are TRBV27 and TRBJ2-3; 8 positions match TRBD1. Germline loops: CDR1 MNHEY, CDR2 SMNVEV (reference sequence). The CDR3 length is 15 residues. V trimming: 5 bases; J trimming: 3 bases; junction bases outside the gene matches: 7.

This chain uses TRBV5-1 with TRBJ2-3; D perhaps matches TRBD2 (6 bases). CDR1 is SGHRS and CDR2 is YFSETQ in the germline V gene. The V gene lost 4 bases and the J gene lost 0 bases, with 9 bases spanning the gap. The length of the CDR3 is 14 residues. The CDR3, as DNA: TGCGCCAGCAGCGCCGGGACTAGCACAGATACGCAGTATTTT. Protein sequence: CASSAGTSTDTQYF. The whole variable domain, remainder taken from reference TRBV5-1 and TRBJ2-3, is KAGVTQTPRYLIKTRGQQVTLSCSPISGHRSVSWYQQTPGQGLQFLFEYFSETQRNKGNFPGRFSGRQFSNSRSEMNVSTLELGDSALYLCASSAGTSTDTQYFGPGTRLTVL.

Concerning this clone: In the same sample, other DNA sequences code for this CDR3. The CDR3 spells CASSLGVQETQYF. CDR3 nucleotides: TGCGCCAGCAGCTTGGGAGTACAAGAGACCCAGTACTTC. This rearrangement joins TRBV5-1 to TRBJ2-5; D unclear. V shed 0 bases and J shed 2 bases, with 5 bases lying between them. Looked up from germline, CDR1 is SGHRS and CDR2 is YFSETQ. The CDR3 sequence is 13 residues long.

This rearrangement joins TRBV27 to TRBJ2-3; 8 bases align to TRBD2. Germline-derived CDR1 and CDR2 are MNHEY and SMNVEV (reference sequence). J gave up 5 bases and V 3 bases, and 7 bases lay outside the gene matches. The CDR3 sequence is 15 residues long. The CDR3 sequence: CASSFSGGTEDTQYF. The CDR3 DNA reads TGTGCCAGCAGTTTCAGCGGGGGAACCGAAGATACGCAGTATTTT.

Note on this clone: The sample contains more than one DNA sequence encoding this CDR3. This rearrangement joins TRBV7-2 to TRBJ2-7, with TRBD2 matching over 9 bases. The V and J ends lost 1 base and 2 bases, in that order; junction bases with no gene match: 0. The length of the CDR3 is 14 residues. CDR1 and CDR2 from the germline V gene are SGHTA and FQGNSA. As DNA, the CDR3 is TGTGCCAGCAGCTTAGGCGGGGGGGCCTACGAGCAGTACTTC. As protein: CASSLGGGAYEQYF. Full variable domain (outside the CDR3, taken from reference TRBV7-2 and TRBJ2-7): GAGVSQSPSNKVTEKGKDVELRCDPISGHTALYWYRQSLGQGLEFLIYFQGNSAPDKSGLPSDRFSAERTGGSVSTLTIQRTQQEDSAVYLCASSLGGGAYEQYFGPGTRLTVT.

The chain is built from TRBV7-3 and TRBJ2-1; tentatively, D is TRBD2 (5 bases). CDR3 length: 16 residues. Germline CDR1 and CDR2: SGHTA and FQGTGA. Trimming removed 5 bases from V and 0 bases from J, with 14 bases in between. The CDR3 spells CASSPVSGSSYNEQFF. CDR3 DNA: TGTGCCAGCAGCCCCGTGTCGGGGAGCTCCTACAATGAGCAGTTCTTC.

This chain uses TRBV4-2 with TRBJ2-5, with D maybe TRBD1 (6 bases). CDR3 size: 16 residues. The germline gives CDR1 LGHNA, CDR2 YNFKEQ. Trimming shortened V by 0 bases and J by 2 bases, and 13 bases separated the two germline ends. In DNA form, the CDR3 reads TGTGCCAGCAGCCAAGATCAGGGAACAGGGCAAGAGACCCAGTACTTC. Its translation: CASSQDQGTGQETQYF.

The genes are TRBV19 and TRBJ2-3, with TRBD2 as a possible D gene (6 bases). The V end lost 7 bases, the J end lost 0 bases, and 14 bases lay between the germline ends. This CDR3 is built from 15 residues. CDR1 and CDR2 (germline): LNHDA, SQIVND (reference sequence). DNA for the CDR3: TGTGCCAGTAACCCGGGGGACGCTAGCACAGATACGCAGTATTTT. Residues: CASNPGDASTDTQYF.

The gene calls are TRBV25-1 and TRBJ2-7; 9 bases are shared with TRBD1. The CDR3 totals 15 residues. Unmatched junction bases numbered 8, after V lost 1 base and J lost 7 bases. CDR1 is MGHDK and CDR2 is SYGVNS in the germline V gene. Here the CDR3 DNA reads TGTGCCAGCAGTGAATGGGGGACAGGGCCAAGAGAGCAGTACTTC. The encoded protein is CASSEWGTGPREQYF.

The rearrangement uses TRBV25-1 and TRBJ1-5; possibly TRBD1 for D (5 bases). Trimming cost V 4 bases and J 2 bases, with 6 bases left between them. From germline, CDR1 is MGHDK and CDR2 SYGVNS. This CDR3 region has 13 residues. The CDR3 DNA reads TGTGCCAGCAGTGTAGGGGGCAATCAGCCCCAGCATTTT. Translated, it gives CASSVGGNQPQHF.

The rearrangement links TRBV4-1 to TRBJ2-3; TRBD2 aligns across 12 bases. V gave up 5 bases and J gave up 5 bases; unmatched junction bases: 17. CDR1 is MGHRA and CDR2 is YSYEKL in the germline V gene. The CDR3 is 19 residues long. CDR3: CASSYGRASGGAIQDTQYF. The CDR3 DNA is TGCGCCAGCAGCTACGGGAGGGCTAGCGGGGGGGCTATACAAGATACGCAGTATTTT.

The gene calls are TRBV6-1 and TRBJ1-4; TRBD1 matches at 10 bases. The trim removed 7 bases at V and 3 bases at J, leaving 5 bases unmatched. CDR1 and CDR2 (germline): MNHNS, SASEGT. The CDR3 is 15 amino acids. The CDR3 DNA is TGTGCCAGCATCGACAGGGGGCAGGCTAATGAAAAACTGTTTTTT. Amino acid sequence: CASIDRGQANEKLFF.

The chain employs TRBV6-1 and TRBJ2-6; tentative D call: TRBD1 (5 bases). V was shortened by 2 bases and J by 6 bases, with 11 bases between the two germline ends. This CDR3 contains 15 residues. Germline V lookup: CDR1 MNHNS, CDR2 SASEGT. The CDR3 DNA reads TGTGCCAGCAGTGAAAGGGGCAGGCAGGCCAACGTCCTGACTTTC. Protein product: CASSERGRQANVLTF.